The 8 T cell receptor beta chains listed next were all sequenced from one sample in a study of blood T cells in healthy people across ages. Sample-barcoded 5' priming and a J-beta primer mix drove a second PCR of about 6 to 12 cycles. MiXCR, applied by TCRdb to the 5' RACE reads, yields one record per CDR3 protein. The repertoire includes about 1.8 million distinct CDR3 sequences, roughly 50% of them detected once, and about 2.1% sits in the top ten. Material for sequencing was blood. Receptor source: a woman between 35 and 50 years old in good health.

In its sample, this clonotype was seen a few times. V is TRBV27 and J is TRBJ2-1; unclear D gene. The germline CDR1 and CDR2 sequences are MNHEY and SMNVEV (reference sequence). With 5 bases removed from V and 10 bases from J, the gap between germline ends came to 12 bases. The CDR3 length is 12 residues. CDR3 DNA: TGTGCCAGCAGTCCCCCTTATCGAGAGCAGTTCTTC. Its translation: CASSPPYREQFF.

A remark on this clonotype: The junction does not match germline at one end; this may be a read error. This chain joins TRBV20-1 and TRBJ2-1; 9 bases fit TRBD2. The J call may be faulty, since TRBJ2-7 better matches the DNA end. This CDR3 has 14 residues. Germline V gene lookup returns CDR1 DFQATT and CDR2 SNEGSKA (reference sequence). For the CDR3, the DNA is TGCAGTGCTAGAGGCGGGGGGGCCTCCAACGAGCAGTACTTC. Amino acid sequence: CSARGGGASNEQYF.

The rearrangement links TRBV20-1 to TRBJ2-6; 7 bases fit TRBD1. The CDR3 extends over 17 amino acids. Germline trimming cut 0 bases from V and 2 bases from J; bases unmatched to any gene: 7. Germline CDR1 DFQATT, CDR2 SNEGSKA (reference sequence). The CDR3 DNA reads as TGCAGTGCTAGAGACAGTGGTAGGGGGCCTGGGGCCAACGTCCTGACTTTC. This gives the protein CSARDSGRGPGANVLTF.

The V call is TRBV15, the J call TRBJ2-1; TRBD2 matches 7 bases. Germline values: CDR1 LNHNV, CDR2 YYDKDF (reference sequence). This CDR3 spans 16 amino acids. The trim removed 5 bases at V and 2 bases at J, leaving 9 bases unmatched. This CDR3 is CATSLGGGGPYNEQFF. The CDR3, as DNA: TGTGCCACCAGCCTTGGCGGGGGAGGACCCTACAATGAGCAGTTCTTC. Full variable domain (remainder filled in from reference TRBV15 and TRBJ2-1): DAMVIQNPRYQVTQFGKPVTLSCSQTLNHNVMYWYQQKSSQAPKLLFHYYDKDFNNEADTPDNFQSRRPNTSFCFLDIRSPGLGDTAMYLCATSLGGGGPYNEQFFGPGTRLTVL.

This CDR3 reads CASKGPFSNTEAFF. Here the CDR3 DNA reads TGTGCCAGCAAAGGACCGTTCTCAAACACTGAAGCTTTCTTT. The chain couples TRBV6-1 to TRBJ1-1; D not certain. Trimming pared 7 bases from V and 2 bases from J, leaving 14 bases between. The CDR3 has 14 residues. The germline CDR1 and CDR2 sequences are MNHNS and SASEGT.

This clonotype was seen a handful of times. CDR3 loop: CASSGGLATKNIQYF. The CDR3 DNA reads as TGTGCCAGCAGCGGCGGACTAGCGACCAAAAACATTCAGTACTTC. V usage is TRBV9 and J usage is TRBJ2-4; 9 nucleotides line up with TRBD2. This CDR3 has 15 residues. The V gene's germline CDR1 is SGDLS and CDR2 YYNGEE. V shed 3 bases, J shed 2 bases, and the junction held 3 bases outside the gene matches.

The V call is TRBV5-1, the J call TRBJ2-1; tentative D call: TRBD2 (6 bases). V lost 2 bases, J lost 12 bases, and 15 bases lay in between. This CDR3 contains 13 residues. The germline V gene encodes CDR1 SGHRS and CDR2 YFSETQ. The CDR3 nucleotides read TGCGCCAGCAGCTTAGGGGAGCGGGTTAGGCAGTTCTTC. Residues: CASSLGERVRQFF.

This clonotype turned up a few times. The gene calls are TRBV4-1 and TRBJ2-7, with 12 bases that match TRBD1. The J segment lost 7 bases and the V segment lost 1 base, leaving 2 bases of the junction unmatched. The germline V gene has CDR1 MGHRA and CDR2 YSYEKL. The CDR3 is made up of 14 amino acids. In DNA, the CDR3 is TGCGCCAGCAGCCAAGGGGACAGGGGGCTAGAGCAGTACTTC. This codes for CASSQGDRGLEQYF.